The rows below give T cell receptor beta chains drawn from one sample of a study of beta chain features in type 1 diabetes. The data were produced by immunoSEQ multiplex PCR, yet TCRdb's version contains in-frame clones alone and is incomplete. The top ten hold 2% to 2.5% of the sample, which has tens of thousands of clones, around 70% seen once. The sample consisted of Tregs from blood. These TCRs come from a woman under 30 with type 1 diabetes. CDR3s include the opening cysteine and the closing phenylalanine or tryptophan. The D gene is left open where the match is weak. Size tells how often a clone was seen (once, few, many) or the class of an expanded clone, and some rows leave it out.

J: TRBJ2-3; D: TRBD2; V: TRBV5-4; size: NA; CDR3: CASSLGLADTDTQYF; DNA: TGTGCCAGCAGCTTGGGACTAGCGGACACAGATACGCAGTATTTT
J: TRBJ2-5; D: NA; V: TRBV5-1; size: NA; CDR3: CASSYSGIETQYF; DNA: TGCGCCAGCAGCTACTCAGGGATCGAGACCCAGTACTTC
J: TRBJ2-1; D: NA; V: TRBV4-3; size: NA; CDR3: CASSQGADEQFF; DNA: TGCGCCAGCAGCCAAGGTGCGGATGAGCAGTTCTTC
J: TRBJ2-3; D: TRBD2; V: TRBV7-3; size: few; CDR3: CASSLISTSGSTDTQYF; DNA: TGTGCCAGCAGCCTGATTTCGACTAGCGGGAGCACAGATACGCAGTATTTT
J: TRBJ1-2; D: NA; V: TRBV5-6; size: NA; CDR3: CASIDRATYGYTF; DNA: TGTGCCAGCATAGACAGAGCCACTTATGGCTACACCTTC
J: TRBJ2-7; D: NA; V: TRBV4-3; size: NA; CDR3: CASSQDRGQSYEQYF; DNA: TGCGCCAGCAGCCAAGACCGCGGACAGAGCTACGAGCAGTACTTC
J: TRBJ1-1; D: TRBD1; V: TRBV7-2; size: NA; CDR3: CASRVTGGSTEAFF; DNA: TGTGCCAGCAGAGTGACAGGGGGCAGTACTGAAGCTTTCTTT
J: TRBJ2-3; D: TRBD2; V: TRBV4-3; size: NA; CDR3: CASSLQRGRTDTQYF; DNA: TGCGCCAGCAGCCTTCAGCGGGGTCGCACAGATACGCAGTATTTT
J: TRBJ2-1; D: TRBD1; V: TRBV27; size: once; CDR3: CASSLTDRAYDEQFF; DNA: TGTGCCAGCAGTTTAACGGACAGGGCTTACGATGAGCAGTTCTTC
J: TRBJ2-3; D: NA; V: TRBV11-2; size: few; CDR3: CASSFWVERPDTQYF; DNA: TGTGCCAGCAGCTTTTGGGTGGAGCGGCCAGATACGCAGTATTTT